These 21 T cell receptor beta chains share one sample of origin, sequenced in a study of T cells after yellow fever vaccination. A single record per CDR3 protein comes from TCRdb applying MiXCR to the 5' RACE reads. The sample contains roughly 330,000 distinct CDR3 sequences, around 3.9% of which appear only once. Here the sequenced sample was PBMCs, taken 5 days after the yellow fever booster vaccination. Source of these receptors: a young man who received the YFV17D yellow fever vaccine.

This clonotype was observed many times. This chain connects TRBV12-3 or TRBV12-4 to TRBJ1-5; possible D gene TRBD1, 5 bases. The CDR3 runs 14 residues. V was pared by 3 bases and J by 5 bases, with 11 bases between. The CDR3 reads CASSFSRGDQPQHF. The CDR3 region has the DNA TGTGCCAGCAGTTTCTCGAGGGGCGATCAGCCCCAGCATTTT.

The table lists this clonotype with a few counts. V and J are TRBV5-6 and TRBJ1-1, with D maybe TRBD1 (5 bases). V lost 5 bases, J lost 5 bases, and 13 bases lay in between. Germline values: CDR1 SGHDT, CDR2 YYEEEE. This CDR3 is 13 amino acids long. The CDR3 loop is CASSPAEGTEAFF. CDR3 DNA sequence: TGTGCCAGCAGTCCTGCCGAGGGGACTGAAGCTTTCTTT.

CDR3 amino acids: CASSFGVPPIEAFF. The CDR3 coding sequence is TGTGCCAGCAGTTTCGGGGTGCCCCCGATTGAAGCTTTCTTT. The chain is built from TRBV27 and TRBJ1-1; D unclear. Germline V lookup: CDR1 MNHEY, CDR2 SMNVEV (reference sequence). The germline V and J ends were trimmed by 3 bases and 7 bases, with 15 bases remaining between them. The CDR3 contains 14 residues.

This clonotype was observed at least ten times. V is TRBV7-2 and J is TRBJ2-3; 9 nucleotides align to TRBD1. Losses at the gene ends were 5 bases for V and 4 bases for J; bases not matched to a gene: 7. The CDR3 is made up of 15 amino acids. Germline V CDR1 and CDR2: SGHTA, FQGNSA. This chain's CDR3 is CASSARDRDPDTQYF. The CDR3 nucleotides are TGTGCCAGCAGCGCCCGGGACAGGGATCCAGATACGCAGTATTTT.

In its sample, this clonotype was seen many times. As DNA, the CDR3 is TGTGCCAGCAGCGCGGGACTAGAAGGGGATACGCAGTATTTT. It is translated as CASSAGLEGDTQYF. This chain links TRBV7-3 with TRBJ2-3, with TRBD2 matching over 8 bases. The germline V gene has CDR1 SGHTA and CDR2 FQGTGA. The CDR3 is 14 amino acids. After removal of 5 bases from V and 6 bases from J, the junction contained 7 bases not matched to a gene.

In this sample, this clonotype turned up many times. The chain is built from TRBV6-2 or TRBV6-3 and TRBJ1-1; D ambiguous. Germline CDR1 and CDR2: MNHEY and SVGEGT. The CDR3 has 14 amino acids. Trimming left V 4 bases short and J 4 bases short, with 13 bases between. CDR3 sequence: CASSSLSASTEAFF. DNA of the CDR3: TGTGCCAGCAGTTCCCTTTCGGCGAGCACTGAAGCTTTCTTT.

This chain connects TRBV7-9 to TRBJ2-5; 10 nucleotides agree with TRBD2. CDR1 is SEHNR and CDR2 is FQNEAQ in the germline V gene (reference sequence). The V and J ends lost 10 bases and 1 base, in that order; junction bases with no gene match: 12. This CDR3 is 16 amino acids long. CDR3 region: CATGGWTSGFQETQYF. CDR3 nucleotides: TGTGCCACCGGCGGCTGGACTAGCGGCTTCCAAGAGACCCAGTACTTC. The variable domain in full, with the rest retrieved from reference TRBV7-9 and TRBJ2-5, is DTGVSQNPRHKITKRGQNVTFRCDPISEHNRLYWYRQTLGQGPEFLTYFQNEAQLEKSRLLSDRFSAERPKGSFSTLEIQRTEQGDSAMYLCATGGWTSGFQETQYFGPGTRLLVL.

This clonotype appeared many times. The chain joins TRBV12-3 or TRBV12-4 to TRBJ1-5; no clear D gene. The CDR3 is 14 amino acids. The ends were cut back, 8 bases at V and 0 bases at J, with 11 bases in the middle. The CDR3 spells CASHPGYSNQPQHF. The CDR3 coding sequence is TGTGCCAGCCATCCCGGTTATAGCAATCAGCCCCAGCATTTT.

This clonotype was counted a few times. In nucleotides, the CDR3 is TGTGCCAGCAGCTACGGACAGGGACACACTGAAGCTTTCTTT. As protein: CASSYGQGHTEAFF. The rearrangement uses TRBV5-6 and TRBJ1-1, with 8 bases fitting TRBD1. CDR3 length: 14 residues. V trimming: 3 bases; J trimming: 3 bases; junction bases outside the gene matches: 4. Germline V gives CDR1 SGHDT, CDR2 YYEEEE. The variable domain in full, completed from reference TRBV5-6 and TRBJ1-1, reads DAGVTQSPTHLIKTRGQQVTLRCSPKSGHDTVSWYQQALGQGPQFIFQYYEEEERQRGNFPDRFSGHQFPNYSSELNVNALLLGDSALYLCASSYGQGHTEAFFGQGTRLTVV.

This clonotype occurred many times. The chain recombines TRBV7-9 with TRBJ2-1, with D possibly matching TRBD2 (5 bases). This CDR3 region has 13 residues. V lost 11 bases, J lost 7 bases, and 18 bases lay in between. Per germline, CDR1 SEHNR and CDR2 FQNEAQ (reference sequence). The CDR3 nucleotides are TGTGCCTCCTTCCTGGCGGGTCGGAATGAGCAGTTCTTC. Its translation: CASFLAGRNEQFF.

V usage is TRBV4-2 and J usage is TRBJ1-4, with D maybe TRBD1 (5 bases). Germline values: CDR1 LGHNA, CDR2 YNFKEQ. The CDR3 sequence is 15 residues long. V was cut by 1 base and J by 8 bases, with 14 bases left in between. The CDR3 is CASSQGDFLQEKLFF. In nucleotides, the CDR3 is TGTGCCAGCAGCCAAGGGGACTTCCTACAGGAAAAACTGTTTTTT.

The sample holds many counts of this clonotype. This chain connects TRBV7-3 to TRBJ2-5, with a tentative D call TRBD1 (5 bases). The V gene's germline CDR1 is SGHTA and CDR2 FQGTGA. Trimming left V 3 bases short and J 3 bases short, with 8 bases between. CDR3 size: 13 residues. CDR3 coding DNA: TGTGCCAGCAGCTTTGGCAGGGAAGAGACCCAGTACTTC. Amino acid sequence: CASSFGREETQYF.

This clonotype was counted ten times or more. This chain uses TRBV20-1 with TRBJ1-1; D call uncertain. V dropped 6 bases and J dropped 1 base, with 15 bases sitting between them. The germline CDR1 and CDR2 sequences are DFQATT and SNEGSKA (reference sequence). CDR3 length: 14 residues. The CDR3 DNA follows: TGCAGTGCAGTCGATCCGGACGGGAACACTGAAGCTTTCTTT. Translated: CSAVDPDGNTEAFF.

In this sample, this clonotype turned up once. Possible read error: a much larger clone is one base away. The V and J genes are TRBV27 and TRBJ2-1, with no clear D. The CDR3 is 16 residues long. The germline V gene has CDR1 MNHEY and CDR2 SMNVEV (reference sequence). CDR3 nucleotide sequence: TGTGCCAGCAGTTTACAGGCGATCTCCTCCCACAATGAGCAGTTCTTC. Its protein product is CASSLQAISSHNEQFF.

As DNA, the CDR3 is TGTGCCATCAGTGAGTCGAGGGGCCTGGGGGAGACCCAGTACTTC. This translates into CAISESRGLGETQYF. The genes are TRBV10-3 and TRBJ2-5, with D possibly being TRBD1 or TRBD2 (5 bases each). The germline CDR1 and CDR2 sequences are ENHRY and SYGVKD. Trimming shortened V by 0 bases and J by 5 bases, and 13 bases separated the two germline ends. This CDR3 region has 15 residues.

The V call is TRBV7-8, the J call TRBJ1-1; possibly TRBD1 for D (6 bases). The CDR3 totals 13 residues. Per the germline V gene, CDR1 is SGHVS and CDR2 is FQNEAQ. V shed 8 bases and J shed 5 bases, with 15 bases lying between them. The CDR3 reads CASEGGSRTEAFF. The CDR3 DNA follows: TGTGCCAGCGAAGGGGGATCGAGGACTGAAGCTTTCTTT.

This clonotype came up a few times. J is TRBJ1-4 and V is TRBV29-1; no reliable D call. The germline CDR1 and CDR2 sequences are SQVTM and ANQGSEA. The length of the CDR3 is 11 residues. Trimming took off 6 bases at V and 8 bases at J, with 10 bases between the two ends. The CDR3 DNA reads TGCAGCGTGGAGAACGGGGAAAAACTGTTTTTT. This encodes CSVENGEKLFF.

J is TRBJ1-3 and V is TRBV28; the D is unclear. CDR3 length: 15 amino acids. The V gene lost 5 bases and the J gene lost 3 bases, with 14 bases spanning the gap. Germline V lookup: CDR1 MDHEN, CDR2 SYDVKM. The chain's CDR3 is CASSRPRGDGNTIYF. The CDR3 DNA reads TGTGCCAGCAGTCGCCCACGGGGTGATGGAAACACCATATATTTT.

This clonotype was found a few times. V usage is TRBV5-6 and J usage is TRBJ2-2; maybe TRBD2 (5 bases). The germline V and J ends were trimmed by 4 bases and 2 bases, with 12 bases remaining between them. CDR3 length: 15 residues. Looked up from germline, CDR1 is SGHDT and CDR2 is YYEEEE. In DNA form, the CDR3 reads TGTGCCAGCAGCAACCCCGGGGTTAACACCGGGGAGCTGTTTTTT. This encodes CASSNPGVNTGELFF.

This clonotype was counted only a few times. This sequence joins TRBV7-9 and TRBJ2-7, with a weak D call TRBD1 (5 bases). V lost 5 bases and J 0 bases, leaving 17 bases between the germline ends. CDR1 and CDR2 from the germline V gene are SEHNR and FQNEAQ (reference sequence). The CDR3 contains 16 residues. CDR3 sequence (DNA): TGTGCCAGCAGCCCCCCGGTGGGGCTTGACTCCTACGAGCAGTACTTC. This gives the protein CASSPPVGLDSYEQYF.

J is TRBJ2-1 and V is TRBV12-3 or TRBV12-4, with 9 bases that match TRBD1. The CDR3 has 15 amino acids. V shed 4 bases, J shed 4 bases, and the junction held 5 bases outside the gene matches. The chain's CDR3 is CASSWTDRGYNEQFF. The CDR3 nucleotides are TGTGCCAGCAGTTGGACGGACAGGGGATACAATGAGCAGTTCTTC.